Below, 19 T cell receptor beta chains from the same sample are listed, as sequenced in a study of shared clonotypes between healthy human individuals. TCRdb keeps only in-frame clones here, not all; method: immunoSEQ multiplex PCR. The sample consists of over a million clones, roughly 70% of them appearing once. The sample taken for sequencing was memory CD4+ T cells sorted from blood. The subset: CD45RA-negative fraction. These receptor sequences come from a man between 18 and 35 years old in good health.

For the CDR3, the DNA is TGTGCCAGCAGTGAACGGACAGGGAAAAACATTCAGTACTTC. It yields the protein CASSERTGKNIQYF. The chain couples TRBV2 to TRBJ2-4, with 8 bases matching TRBD1. V was pared by 2 bases and J by 4 bases, with 1 base of the junction left unmatched. The V gene's germline CDR1 is SNHLY and CDR2 FYNNEI. This CDR3 has 14 residues.

The chain recombines TRBV27 with TRBJ2-1; TRBD1 is a possible D gene (6 bases). This CDR3 is 13 amino acids long. The germline V and J ends were trimmed by 5 bases and 1 base, with 6 bases remaining between them. Germline assignment: CDR1 MNHEY and CDR2 SMNVEV (reference sequence). The CDR3 DNA follows: TGTGCCAGCAGTAGGGGGTCCTACAATGAGCAGTTCTTC. Translated, it gives CASSRGSYNEQFF.

The chain has TRBV25-1 and TRBJ2-1; 13 nucleotides agree with TRBD2. Losses at the gene ends were 8 bases for V and 6 bases for J; bases not matched to a gene: 4. Germline assignment: CDR1 MGHDK and CDR2 SYGVNS. This CDR3 spans 14 amino acids. The CDR3 region is CASGGTSGVNEQFF. The DNA for the CDR3 is TGTGCCAGCGGCGGGACTAGCGGGGTCAATGAGCAGTTCTTC.

The chain links TRBV10-3 to TRBJ2-7; D is perhaps TRBD2 (5 bases). From germline, CDR1 is ENHRY and CDR2 SYGVKD. The CDR3 contains 13 residues. The V and J ends lost 4 bases and 2 bases respectively, with 9 bases between them. Here the CDR3 DNA reads TGTGCCATCAGTGGAAGCGGAGCCTACGAGCAGTACTTC. This sequence encodes CAISGSGAYEQYF.

This chain links TRBV7-3 with TRBJ1-6; D gene unclear. The CDR3 is 13 residues long. The germline V gene has CDR1 SGHTA and CDR2 FQGTGA. Trimming left V 6 bases short and J 7 bases short, with 10 bases between. CDR3 region: CASSPQPNSPLHF. The CDR3 nucleotides are TGTGCCAGCAGTCCCCAACCAAATTCACCCCTCCACTTT.

The chain combines TRBV5-1 with TRBJ2-2, with D perhaps matching TRBD1 or TRBD2 (5 bases each). The germline V and J ends were trimmed by 9 bases and 3 bases, with 12 bases remaining between them. The germline V gene encodes CDR1 SGHRS and CDR2 YFSETQ. The length of the CDR3 is 13 residues. In nucleotides, the CDR3 is TGCGCCACCATGAGGGGCGACACCGGGGAGCTGTTTTTT. Protein sequence: CATMRGDTGELFF.

The chain joins TRBV30 to TRBJ1-2; D ambiguous. Trimming took off 1 base at V and 5 bases at J, with 14 bases between the two ends. The CDR3 totals 14 residues. The V gene's germline CDR1 is GTSNPN and CDR2 SVGIG (reference sequence). The CDR3 DNA sequence: TGTGCCTGGAGTGAAGGTGACGGCCTATATGGCTACACCTTC. As protein: CAWSEGDGLYGYTF.

The chain joins TRBV5-1 to TRBJ2-7; D uncertain. The length of the CDR3 is 14 residues. V gave up 0 bases and J gave up 2 bases, with 9 bases separating them. Germline values: CDR1 SGHRS, CDR2 YFSETQ. Here the CDR3 reads CASSLGDITYEQYF. The CDR3 region has the DNA TGCGCCAGCAGCTTGGGCGACATCACCTACGAGCAGTACTTC. Full variable domain (rest looked up from reference TRBV5-1 and TRBJ2-7): KAGVTQTPRYLIKTRGQQVTLSCSPISGHRSVSWYQQTPGQGLQFLFEYFSETQRNKGNFPGRFSGRQFSNSRSEMNVSTLELGDSALYLCASSLGDITYEQYFGPGTRLTVT.

The chain is built from TRBV2 and TRBJ1-1; no clear D. Germline values: CDR1 SNHLY, CDR2 FYNNEI. V dropped 8 bases and J dropped 0 bases, with 13 bases sitting between them. CDR3 length equals 14 residues. Written as DNA, the CDR3 is TGTGCCAGCGGGCGAGATACCGTGAACACTGAAGCTTTCTTT. Amino acids: CASGRDTVNTEAFF.

This chain connects TRBV10-3 to TRBJ2-2; D perhaps matches TRBD2 (6 bases). Germline V gene lookup returns CDR1 ENHRY and CDR2 SYGVKD. CDR3 length: 14 residues. V lost 9 bases and J 1 base, leaving 12 bases between the germline ends. CDR3 in amino acids: CAMTGTLNTGELFF. CDR3 DNA sequence: TGTGCCATGACCGGGACTTTGAACACCGGGGAGCTGTTTTTT.

The J gene is TRBJ1-6, the V gene TRBV7-9, with D tentatively TRBD1 (6 bases). The germline V gene encodes CDR1 SEHNR and CDR2 FQNEAQ (reference sequence). V was shortened by 2 bases and J by 6 bases, with 14 bases between the two germline ends. The CDR3 has 16 amino acids. CDR3: CASSLTRGLLNSPLHF. The CDR3 DNA sequence: TGTGCCAGCAGCTTAACCAGGGGACTGCTTAATTCACCCCTCCACTTT.

A single count supports this clone. The chain joins TRBV6-6 to TRBJ1-1; 9 positions agree with TRBD1. Germline values: CDR1 MNHNY, CDR2 SVGAGI (reference sequence). Trimming at V came to 6 bases and at J to 7 bases, leaving 6 bases not matched to a gene. The CDR3 consists of 13 residues. The CDR3, as DNA: TGTGCCAGCAGCCAGGGACAGGGACTTGAAGCTTTCTTT. Translation: CASSQGQGLEAFF.

This clone was counted between two and nine times. The chain is built from TRBV30 and TRBJ2-2, with TRBD1 matching over 9 bases. With 7 bases clipped from V and 0 bases from J, the junction kept 9 bases outside the gene matches. Germline V gene sequence: CDR1 GTSNPN, CDR2 SVGIG (reference sequence). The CDR3 extends over 16 amino acids. The CDR3 DNA follows: TGTGCCTCTTCCGGGACAGGGCTATCGAACACCGGGGAGCTGTTTTTT. Translated, it gives CASSGTGLSNTGELFF. Drawing the rest from reference TRBV30 and TRBJ2-2, the complete variable domain is SQTIHQWPATLVQPVGSPLSLECTVEGTSNPNLYWYRQAAGRGLQLLFYSVGIGQISSEVPQNLSASRPQDRQFILSSKKLLLSDSGFYLCASSGTGLSNTGELFFGEGSRLTVL.

The chain carries TRBV19 and TRBJ1-5, with no clear D. The V gene's germline CDR1 is LNHDA and CDR2 SQIVND (reference sequence). The CDR3 is 16 residues long. Trimming shortened V by 0 bases and J by 2 bases, and 11 bases separated the two germline ends. The CDR3 loop reads CASSIDHGVGNQPQHF. The DNA of the CDR3 is TGTGCCAGTAGTATAGATCACGGGGTAGGCAATCAGCCCCAGCATTTT.

The rearrangement links TRBV7-9 to TRBJ2-3; TRBD2 agrees at 8 bases. V lost 2 bases, J lost 0 bases, and 4 bases stayed unmatched. Germline loops: CDR1 SEHNR, CDR2 FQNEAQ (reference sequence). The CDR3 is made up of 16 amino acids. The CDR3 region is CASSLRGGGSTDTQYF. The CDR3 nucleotides read TGTGCCAGCAGCTTAAGGGGCGGGGGGAGCACAGATACGCAGTATTTT.

CDR3: CASSVDNLQGARIQYF. DNA for the CDR3: TGCGCCAGCAGCGTGGATAACCTACAGGGGGCGCGCATTCAGTACTTC. The chain is built from TRBV5-1 and TRBJ2-4; 9 nucleotides line up with TRBD1. There are 16 residues in the CDR3. Germline V gene sequence: CDR1 SGHRS, CDR2 YFSETQ. V lost 4 bases and J lost 9; bases outside the gene matches: 14. The entire variable domain, with the rest obtained from reference TRBV5-1 and TRBJ2-4, is as follows: KAGVTQTPRYLIKTRGQQVTLSCSPISGHRSVSWYQQTPGQGLQFLFEYFSETQRNKGNFPGRFSGRQFSNSRSEMNVSTLELGDSALYLCASSVDNLQGARIQYFGAGTRLSVL.

Turning to this clone: Distinct nucleotide sequences in the sample also encode this CDR3. The J gene is TRBJ2-5, the V gene TRBV20-1, with no clear D. The length of the CDR3 is 10 residues. V dropped 6 bases and J dropped 5 bases, with 7 bases sitting between them. Per the germline V gene, CDR1 is DFQATT and CDR2 is SNEGSKA (reference sequence). In DNA, the CDR3 is TGCAGTGCCTCAAGCGAGACCCAGTACTTC. It is translated as CSASSETQYF.

This clone was picked up a small number of times. The chain links TRBV15 to TRBJ1-2, with 7 bases aligning to TRBD1. This CDR3 is built from 14 residues. Germline CDR1 and CDR2: LNHNV and YYDKDF (reference sequence). The J segment lost 4 bases and the V segment lost 0 bases, leaving 2 bases of the junction unmatched. CDR3 coding DNA: TGTGCCACCAGCAGAGAGGGACAGAGCTATGGCTACACCTTC. Translated: CATSREGQSYGYTF.

V usage is TRBV18 and J usage is TRBJ2-3; perhaps TRBD1 as D (6 bases). Per the germline V gene, CDR1 is KGHSH and CDR2 is LQKENI. The CDR3 runs to 14 residues. Trimming took 10 bases from V and 4 from J, leaving 18 bases between them. The CDR3 reads CATVPGHPSDTQYF. Written as DNA, the CDR3 is TGTGCCACCGTACCGGGACACCCTTCAGATACGCAGTATTTT.